These 28 T cell receptor beta chains came from one sample sequenced in a study of T cell responses to AZD1222 COVID-19 vaccine. This table comes from immunoSEQ multiplex PCR, and its TCRdb copy is limited to in-frame clones, with some not included. Of about 110,000 clones detected, roughly nine tenths appear once; the ten largest clones hold less than 9.5%. Sequencing used peripheral blood, obtained on day 0 of AZD1222 vaccination. These receptors came from an adult in good health.

Here the CDR3 DNA reads TGTGCCAGCAGCGCGGCCGGGACAGTCTATGGCTACACCTTC. It is translated as CASSAAGTVYGYTF. The V gene is TRBV9, the J gene TRBJ1-2, with 7 positions matching TRBD1. Germline CDR1 reads SGDLS; CDR2 reads YYNGEE. Trimming removed 3 bases from V and 4 bases from J; junction bases left unmatched: 6. The length of the CDR3 is 14 residues.

The chain uses TRBV29-1 and TRBJ2-3; 9 nucleotides match TRBD2. The CDR3 consists of 14 residues. The J segment lost 4 bases and the V segment lost 6 bases, leaving 8 bases of the junction unmatched. Germline values: CDR1 SQVTM, CDR2 ANQGSEA. CDR3 coding DNA: TGCAGCGTACCGGGGACTAGCTTGGCAGATACGCAGTATTTT. It encodes CSVPGTSLADTQYF.

This rearrangement joins TRBV7-9 to TRBJ1-1, with 9 bases identical to TRBD1. Germline trimming cut 5 bases from V and 1 base from J; bases unmatched to any gene: 2. In germline, CDR1 is SEHNR, CDR2 FQNEAQ (reference sequence). The CDR3 covers 14 residues. The CDR3 region is CASSTGQGNTEAFF. CDR3 nucleotides: TGTGCCAGCAGCACGGGACAGGGGAACACTGAAGCTTTCTTT.

This sequence joins TRBV27 and TRBJ2-7; 13 bases are a match to TRBD2. Germline CDR1 and CDR2: MNHEY and SMNVEV (reference sequence). With 7 bases clipped from V and 3 bases from J, the junction kept 18 bases outside the gene matches. This CDR3 spans 19 amino acids. For the CDR3, the DNA is TGTGCCAGCAAACCACCACAGGGGCCGGGACTAGCGGGGCTCTACGAGCAGTACTTC. Protein product: CASKPPQGPGLAGLYEQYF.

The chain's CDR3 is CASSEWDNEQFF. The DNA of the CDR3 is TGTGCCAGCAGTGAATGGGACAATGAGCAGTTCTTC. The chain recombines TRBV6-1 with TRBJ2-1; D gene unclear. V lost 2 bases and J 5 bases, leaving 4 bases between the germline ends. In germline, CDR1 is MNHNS, CDR2 SASEGT. CDR3 length: 12 residues.

The chain joins TRBV7-2 to TRBJ1-1; 8 positions agree with TRBD1. This CDR3 comprises 13 residues. The J segment lost 4 bases and the V segment lost 4 bases, leaving 2 bases of the junction unmatched. In germline, CDR1 is SGHTA, CDR2 FQGNSA. The CDR3 sequence is CASSSGGTTEAFF. CDR3 DNA: TGTGCCAGCAGCTCAGGGGGCACCACTGAAGCTTTCTTT.

The chain is built from TRBV11-3 and TRBJ2-1; 10 bases map to TRBD1. With V trimmed by 0 bases and J by 5 bases, 10 bases remained unmatched. This CDR3 comprises 18 residues. Germline V gene data show CDR1 as SGHNT and CDR2 as YENEEA. The CDR3 region has the DNA TGTGCCAGCAGCTTAGATCAAGGGGGGACAGGGGTCCACAATGAGCAGTTCTTC. Residues: CASSLDQGGTGVHNEQFF.

The chain recombines TRBV19 with TRBJ1-1; the D is unclear. V was cut by 3 bases and J by 0 bases, with 11 bases left in between. Germline V gives CDR1 LNHDA, CDR2 SQIVND (reference sequence). The CDR3 loop spans 15 amino acids. This chain's CDR3 is CASSIRHSLNTEAFF. The CDR3 nucleotides are TGTGCCAGTAGTATCCGACACTCCCTGAACACTGAAGCTTTCTTT. Full variable domain (rest looked up from reference TRBV19 and TRBJ1-1): DGGITQSPKYLFRKEGQNVTLSCEQNLNHDAMYWYRQDPGQGLRLIYYSQIVNDFQKGDIAEGYSVSREKKESFPLTVTSAQKNPTAFYLCASSIRHSLNTEAFFGQGTRLTVV.

This chain joins TRBV6-5 and TRBJ2-1; 11 positions match TRBD2. This CDR3 is 13 amino acids long. The V gene's germline CDR1 is MNHEY and CDR2 SVGAGI. V trimming: 8 bases; J trimming: 9 bases; junction bases outside the gene matches: 6. In nucleotides, the CDR3 is TGTGCCAGCGTAGCGGGGGGGCCGGGTGAGCAGTTCTTC. Amino acid sequence: CASVAGGPGEQFF.

J is TRBJ1-1 and V is TRBV11-2; no definite D call. The ends were cut back, 5 bases at V and 0 bases at J, with 7 bases in the middle. The CDR3 is made up of 13 amino acids. Germline V gives CDR1 SGHAT, CDR2 FQNNGV. The CDR3 region has the DNA TGTGCCAGCAGCCCACAGCTGAACACTGAAGCTTTCTTT. This encodes CASSPQLNTEAFF.

This sequence joins TRBV11-2 and TRBJ1-4; 7 bases line up with TRBD1. CDR3 length equals 13 residues. Trimming at V came to 3 bases and at J to 9 bases, leaving 4 bases not matched to a gene. Per the germline V gene, CDR1 is SGHAT and CDR2 is FQNNGV. CDR3 sequence reads: CASSLTGKQKLFF. CDR3 DNA sequence: TGTGCCAGCAGCTTGACAGGGAAGCAAAAACTGTTTTTT.

This chain joins TRBV5-1 and TRBJ1-2; D is unclear. CDR1 and CDR2 from the germline V gene are SGHRS and YFSETQ. V lost 10 bases, J lost 7 bases, and 23 bases lay in between. The length of the CDR3 is 14 residues. In DNA, the CDR3 is TGCGCCTCGACACCCAGTACTATAGGCGGTGGCTACACCTTC. This encodes CASTPSTIGGGYTF.

J is TRBJ2-7 and V is TRBV7-8; possibly TRBD1 for D (6 bases). V lost 7 bases and J 7 bases, leaving 11 bases between the germline ends. Per the germline V gene, CDR1 is SGHVS and CDR2 is FQNEAQ. CDR3 length: 11 residues. CDR3 DNA sequence: TGTGCCAGCAAGGGGGTTGAAGAGCAGTACTTC. Translated, it gives CASKGVEEQYF.

The chain combines TRBV18 with TRBJ1-5, with 10 bases identical to TRBD1. CDR3 length: 15 residues. Germline loops: CDR1 KGHSH, CDR2 LQKENI. V trimming: 0 bases; J trimming: 6 bases; junction bases outside the gene matches: 2. The CDR3 here is CASSPPGQGSQPQHF. CDR3 nucleotides: TGTGCCAGCTCACCACCGGGACAGGGGAGTCAGCCCCAGCATTTT.

V and J are TRBV25-1 and TRBJ2-1, with TRBD1 identical over 9 bases. J was trimmed by 1 base and V by 6 bases; bases with no gene match: 4. The CDR3 is 15 amino acids. The germline V gene encodes CDR1 MGHDK and CDR2 SYGVNS. CDR3 nucleotides: TGTGCCAGCAGCCCCGGGACAGGGTCCTACAATGAGCAGTTCTTC. This sequence encodes CASSPGTGSYNEQFF.

The rearrangement joins TRBV10-3 to TRBJ2-1; D not certain. Trimming cost V 0 bases and J 5 bases, with 8 bases left between them. The V gene's germline CDR1 is ENHRY and CDR2 SYGVKD. CDR3 length: 14 amino acids. The CDR3, as DNA: TGTGCCATCAGTGAGTCTAGGGCTCACAATGAGCAGTTCTTC. It encodes CAISESRAHNEQFF.

This chain uses TRBV3-1 (or the pseudogene TRBV3-2) with TRBJ1-1, with no clear D. CDR3 length: 14 residues. Germline loops: CDR1 LGHDT, CDR2 YNNKEL (reference sequence). V lost 3 bases, J lost 2 bases, and 10 bases lay in between. The DNA for the CDR3 is TGTGCCAGCAGCCAGAGCGGGGAAAACACTGAAGCTTTCTTT. Amino acid sequence: CASSQSGENTEAFF.

Relative to its sample, this clone is medium-sized (0.01 to 0.1%). The chain joins TRBV3-1 (or the pseudogene TRBV3-2) to TRBJ1-1, with D unclear. This CDR3 comprises 13 residues. Germline V lookup: CDR1 LGHDT, CDR2 YNNKEL (reference sequence). Deletions cut 1 base from V and 11 bases from J, with 14 bases between. CDR3 nucleotides: TGTGCCAGCAGCCAAGGTACTGGCGGGAGGGCTTTCTTT. Its protein product is CASSQGTGGRAFF.

The gene calls are TRBV3-1 (or the pseudogene TRBV3-2) and TRBJ1-1; no reliable D call. The V gene lost 0 bases and the J gene lost 8 bases, with 13 bases spanning the gap. The germline CDR1 and CDR2 sequences are LGHDT and YNNKEL (reference sequence). There are 14 residues in the CDR3. The CDR3 here is CASSQDGVIQEAFF. For the CDR3, the DNA is TGTGCCAGCAGCCAAGATGGGGTGATTCAAGAAGCTTTCTTT.

This clone has just one count. V and J are TRBV6-5 and TRBJ1-1; a possible D gene is TRBD1 (5 bases). V lost 6 bases, J lost 5 bases, and 16 bases lay in between. Germline assignment: CDR1 MNHEY and CDR2 SVGAGI. CDR3 length: 14 residues. CDR3 residues: CASRGTPGWTEAFF. CDR3 in DNA: TGTGCCAGCAGGGGAACTCCAGGGTGGACTGAAGCTTTCTTT.

The gene calls are TRBV19 and TRBJ2-7; D unclear. The CDR3 totals 14 residues. Germline assignment: CDR1 LNHDA and CDR2 SQIVND (reference sequence). V was shortened by 2 bases and J by 0 bases, with 8 bases between the two germline ends. CDR3 in amino acids: CASSIRDISYEQYF. The CDR3 nucleotides read TGTGCCAGTAGTATAAGAGACATCTCCTACGAGCAGTACTTC.

The chain has TRBV19 and TRBJ2-5, with 12 positions matching TRBD1. Germline V CDR1 and CDR2: LNHDA, SQIVND (reference sequence). The CDR3 is 17 amino acids. Trimming at V came to 3 bases and at J to 5 bases, leaving 10 bases not matched to a gene. The CDR3 DNA is TGTGCCAGTAGTATGGGGACAGGGGGCCCCAGCGGGGAGACCCAGTACTTC. Its protein is CASSMGTGGPSGETQYF. The full variable domain, in which reference TRBV19 and TRBJ2-5 provide the parts outside the CDR3, is DGGITQSPKYLFRKEGQNVTLSCEQNLNHDAMYWYRQDPGQGLRLIYYSQIVNDFQKGDIAEGYSVSREKKESFPLTVTSAQKNPTAFYLCASSMGTGGPSGETQYFGPGTRLLVL.

The chain uses TRBV30 and TRBJ1-2; possible D gene TRBD1, 6 bases. Looked up from germline, CDR1 is GTSNPN and CDR2 is SVGIG (reference sequence). V was shortened by 7 bases and J by 4 bases, with 19 bases between the two germline ends. The CDR3 is 14 residues long. The CDR3 protein is CALANRDSGYGYTF. CDR3 in DNA: TGTGCCTTGGCCAACAGGGACTCCGGCTATGGCTACACCTTC.

The chain has TRBV11-2 and TRBJ2-3; D call uncertain. Trimming left V 2 bases short and J 0 bases short, with 6 bases between. The CDR3 contains 14 residues. The germline V gene encodes CDR1 SGHAT and CDR2 FQNNGV. CDR3 sequence: CASSLTTSTDTQYF. In DNA, the CDR3 is TGTGCCAGCAGCTTAACAACTAGCACAGATACGCAGTATTTT.

V gene TRBV7-3 combines with J gene TRBJ2-5; D remains ambiguous. The CDR3 length is 14 residues. Trimming removed 3 bases at V and 1 base at J, with 9 bases between. Germline CDR1 and CDR2: SGHTA and FQGTGA. CDR3 amino acids: CASSFGGPQETQYF. The CDR3 DNA sequence: TGTGCCAGCAGCTTCGGCGGCCCCCAAGAGACCCAGTACTTC.

This clone was detected once. The V gene is TRBV4-2, the J gene TRBJ1-2; D unclear. The CDR3 is 16 residues long. V was shortened by 0 bases and J by 3 bases, with 14 bases between the two germline ends. The germline CDR1 and CDR2 sequences are LGHNA and YNFKEQ. The CDR3 nucleotides read TGTGCCAGCAGCCAAGAATATCAACCTGGGGACTATGGCTACACCTTC. Encoded protein: CASSQEYQPGDYGYTF.

The chain uses TRBV7-9 and TRBJ1-2; D is uncertain. Germline values: CDR1 SEHNR, CDR2 FQNEAQ (reference sequence). The V end was cut by 1 base, the J end by 8 bases, with 11 bases between. The CDR3 contains 13 residues. The DNA of the CDR3 is TGTGCCAGCAGCTTAGGGACGTTCGGGGGCTACACCTTC. This codes for CASSLGTFGGYTF.

This sequence joins TRBV3-1 (or the pseudogene TRBV3-2) and TRBJ1-3; D not resolved. Per germline, CDR1 LGHDT and CDR2 YNNKEL (reference sequence). Trimming stripped 5 bases from V and 0 bases from J, with 8 bases between. The CDR3 loop spans 14 amino acids. The CDR3, as DNA: TGTGCCAGCAGCATTAACCCCTCTGGAAACACCATATATTTT. This translates into CASSINPSGNTIYF.